This T cell receptor (beta chain) was recovered during a study of T-cell reconstitution after alpha-beta-depleted transplantation in children. Preparation of the TCRbeta library used unique molecular identifiers. TCRdb re-called the PCR reads through MiXCR, storing one row per CDR3 protein. Here the sample spans some 590,000 distinct CDR3 sequences, over 9.5% being singletons. This clonotype was detected only a few times. This CDR3 comprises 13 residues. Germline lookup yields CDR1 SQVTM and CDR2 ANQGSEA. Trimming stripped 4 bases from V and 2 bases from J, with 8 bases between. The sequences come from PBMCs from the stem cell graft donor, collected from the stem cell graft. The V gene is TRBV29-1, the J gene TRBJ2-2; possibly TRBD1 for D (6 bases). The receptor was isolated from a human donor who donated a stem cell graft to a child with acute myeloid leukemia. CDR3 protein: CSVADSNTGELFF. The CDR3 nucleotides read TGCAGCGTTGCGGACAGCAACACCGGGGAGCTGTTTTTT.